Listed below are T cell receptor beta chains from one sample, sequenced in a study of T cells in Graves' hyperthyroidism and ophthalmopathy. TCRdb itself ran the multiplex PCR reads through MiXCR, one entry per CDR3 protein. The sample carries about 270,000 distinct CDR3 sequences, roughly 22% recorded once. The specimen was blood. These receptor sequences come from a man aged 25 to 45 with Graves' ophthalmopathy. CDR3s include the opening cysteine and the closing phenylalanine or tryptophan. Each record gives: CDR3 DNA, CDR3 protein, V gene, clone size, J gene, D gene, CDR3 length. A D gene is named only where the DNA matches it firmly. The size field is filled for only some rows; it gives once, few, many or a size class.

CDR3 DNA: TGTGCCAGCAGCGTAGGCAGCAGGGGTGGCTACACCTTC
CDR3 protein: CASSVGSRGGYTF
V gene: TRBV9
clone size: -
J gene: TRBJ1-2
D gene: -
CDR3 length: 13

CDR3 DNA: TGTGCCAGCAGCCCCCGTGTGCCAGGGGGAGAGACCCAGTACTTC
CDR3 protein: CASSPRVPGGETQYF
V gene: TRBV3-1
clone size: many
J gene: TRBJ2-5
D gene: TRBD1
CDR3 length: 15

CDR3 DNA: TGTGCCAGCAGCGCAGGGACAGGAACAAGCACAGATACGCAGTATTTT
CDR3 protein: CASSAGTGTSTDTQYF
V gene: TRBV11-3
clone size: many
J gene: TRBJ2-3
D gene: TRBD1
CDR3 length: 16

CDR3 DNA: TGTGCCAGCAGTTTAGCGGACAGCAATGAGCAGTTCTTC
CDR3 protein: CASSLADSNEQFF
V gene: TRBV12-3/TRBV12-4
clone size: many
J gene: TRBJ2-1
D gene: -
CDR3 length: 13

CDR3 DNA: TGTGCCAGCAGCTTAACGACAGGGGCTGGGGAGACCCAGTACTTC
CDR3 protein: CASSLTTGAGETQYF
V gene: TRBV11-3
clone size: many
J gene: TRBJ2-5
D gene: TRBD1
CDR3 length: 15

CDR3 DNA: TGCAGTGCTAGACCCTCCCGGAGGGGGGTTGAGACCCAGTACTTC
CDR3 protein: CSARPSRRGVETQYF
V gene: TRBV20-1
clone size: -
J gene: TRBJ2-5
D gene: -
CDR3 length: 15

CDR3 DNA: TGTGCCAGCAATAGCGGGAGGCCCTACGAGCAGTACTTC
CDR3 protein: CASNSGRPYEQYF
V gene: TRBV28
clone size: many
J gene: TRBJ2-7
D gene: TRBD2
CDR3 length: 13

CDR3 DNA: TGTGCCAGCAGCCGATACACCGGGGAGCTGTTTTTT
CDR3 protein: CASSRYTGELFF
V gene: TRBV3-1
clone size: few
J gene: TRBJ2-2
D gene: -
CDR3 length: 12

CDR3 DNA: TGTGCCAGCAGCTTCTTTGCAGGGACGAACACTGAAGCTTTCTTT
CDR3 protein: CASSFFAGTNTEAFF
V gene: TRBV6-1
clone size: -
J gene: TRBJ1-1
D gene: -
CDR3 length: 15

CDR3 DNA: TGTGCCACCAGTGAAGGAGTGCCATCTTCTGAAGCTTTCTTT
CDR3 protein: CATSEGVPSSEAFF
V gene: TRBV24-1
clone size: many
J gene: TRBJ1-1
D gene: -
CDR3 length: 14

CDR3 DNA: TGTGCCAGCAGCTTGGCCGAGGACAGGGGTCTTCCTAACTATGGCTACACCTTC
CDR3 protein: CASSLAEDRGLPNYGYTF
V gene: TRBV5-6
clone size: few
J gene: TRBJ1-2
D gene: TRBD1
CDR3 length: 18

CDR3 DNA: TGTGCCAGCAGCTTAGATGGGAGGGGCGGGAGGCTCACAGATACGCAGTATTTT
CDR3 protein: CASSLDGRGGRLTDTQYF
V gene: TRBV11-1
clone size: -
J gene: TRBJ2-3
D gene: TRBD2
CDR3 length: 18

CDR3 DNA: TGTGCCAGCAATCTAATTGGTTCGGGGGATCAACAAGAGACCCAGTACTTC
CDR3 protein: CASNLIGSGDQQETQYF
V gene: TRBV27
clone size: few
J gene: TRBJ2-5
D gene: -
CDR3 length: 17

CDR3 DNA: TGTGCCAGCAGCTCACAGGGGGATGAGCAGTTCTTC
CDR3 protein: CASSSQGDEQFF
V gene: TRBV11-2
clone size: few
J gene: TRBJ2-1
D gene: TRBD1
CDR3 length: 12

CDR3 DNA: TGCAGCGCACAAATAACCTCCTACGAGCAGTACTTC
CDR3 protein: CSAQITSYEQYF
V gene: TRBV29-1
clone size: -
J gene: TRBJ2-7
D gene: -
CDR3 length: 12

CDR3 DNA: TGTGCCAGCAGCTTAGTGTACAGGCGGGATACGCAGTATTTT
CDR3 protein: CASSLVYRRDTQYF
V gene: TRBV7-2
clone size: -
J gene: TRBJ2-3
D gene: -
CDR3 length: 14

CDR3 DNA: TGCAGCGTCAAAAAACAGGGGACCTACAATGAGCAGTTCTTC
CDR3 protein: CSVKKQGTYNEQFF
V gene: TRBV29-1
clone size: -
J gene: TRBJ2-1
D gene: TRBD1
CDR3 length: 14

CDR3 DNA: TGTGCCAGCCGCCACGGAGGAGGCTACGAGCAGTACTTC
CDR3 protein: CASRHGGGYEQYF
V gene: TRBV28
clone size: many
J gene: TRBJ2-7
D gene: -
CDR3 length: 13

CDR3 DNA: TGTGCCAGCAGAGGGACAGGGGGCGGTCAGCCCCAGCATTTT
CDR3 protein: CASRGTGGGQPQHF
V gene: TRBV2
clone size: many
J gene: TRBJ1-5
D gene: TRBD1
CDR3 length: 14

CDR3 DNA: TGTGCCAGCAGCTTATATTTATCGGGGGCTGGCAATCAGCCCCAGCATTTT
CDR3 protein: CASSLYLSGAGNQPQHF
V gene: TRBV7-2
clone size: -
J gene: TRBJ1-5
D gene: -
CDR3 length: 17

CDR3 DNA: TGCGCCAGCAGAAGGGACAGCTACTACGAGCAGTACTTC
CDR3 protein: CASRRDSYYEQYF
V gene: TRBV5-1
clone size: -
J gene: TRBJ2-7
D gene: TRBD1
CDR3 length: 13

CDR3 DNA: TGTGCCAGCTCACCGAGAAGAGGGGGGACCACTGGGACTGAAGCTTTCTTT
CDR3 protein: CASSPRRGGTTGTEAFF
V gene: TRBV18
clone size: once
J gene: TRBJ1-1
D gene: -
CDR3 length: 17

CDR3 DNA: TGTGCCAGCAGTTCCCCCGGGACTAGCGGGAGTAATGAGCAGTTCTTC
CDR3 protein: CASSSPGTSGSNEQFF
V gene: TRBV28
clone size: many
J gene: TRBJ2-1
D gene: TRBD2
CDR3 length: 16

CDR3 DNA: TGTGCCAGCAGGGCTGCCCGGACAGGGGGACCCAATGAGCAGTTCTTC
CDR3 protein: CASRAARTGGPNEQFF
V gene: TRBV28
clone size: many
J gene: TRBJ2-1
D gene: TRBD1
CDR3 length: 16

CDR3 DNA: TGTGCCAGCAGCACTAGCGGGAGTCTTGCTGATGAGCAGTTCTTC
CDR3 protein: CASSTSGSLADEQFF
V gene: TRBV7-2
clone size: -
J gene: TRBJ2-1
D gene: TRBD2
CDR3 length: 15

CDR3 DNA: TGTGCCAGCAGCACGGGACTAGAAAGCTCCTACAATGAGCAGTTCTTC
CDR3 protein: CASSTGLESSYNEQFF
V gene: TRBV11-1
clone size: few
J gene: TRBJ2-1
D gene: TRBD2
CDR3 length: 16

CDR3 DNA: TGTGCCAGCAGTGGACTAGCCGTGGACGAGCAGTACTTC
CDR3 protein: CASSGLAVDEQYF
V gene: TRBV12-3/TRBV12-4
clone size: -
J gene: TRBJ2-7
D gene: TRBD2
CDR3 length: 13

CDR3 DNA: TGTGCCAGCCAGCGGGACATCAATGAGCAGTTCTTC
CDR3 protein: CASQRDINEQFF
V gene: TRBV6-1
clone size: -
J gene: TRBJ2-1
D gene: -
CDR3 length: 12

CDR3 DNA: TGTGCCTGGAGTGTAAGGAGACAGGGGAACACTGAAGCTTTCTTT
CDR3 protein: CAWSVRRQGNTEAFF
V gene: TRBV30
clone size: -
J gene: TRBJ1-1
D gene: TRBD1
CDR3 length: 15

CDR3 DNA: TGTGCCAGCAGCCAAGAGTATGGGACAGGGTACTACGAGCAGTACTTC
CDR3 protein: CASSQEYGTGYYEQYF
V gene: TRBV14
clone size: -
J gene: TRBJ2-7
D gene: TRBD1
CDR3 length: 16

CDR3 DNA: TGTGCCAGCAGTTACCGGTTTAGCGGGAAGGACGAGCAGTACTTC
CDR3 protein: CASSYRFSGKDEQYF
V gene: TRBV6-5
clone size: -
J gene: TRBJ2-7
D gene: TRBD2
CDR3 length: 15

CDR3 DNA: TGTGCCAGCAGCCTGAAAGCGGGACTAGCGGGTGAGCAGTACTTC
CDR3 protein: CASSLKAGLAGEQYF
V gene: TRBV9
clone size: few
J gene: TRBJ2-7
D gene: TRBD2
CDR3 length: 15

CDR3 DNA: TGTGCCAGCAGTCGGACAGGGACCAGCTCCTATAATTCACCCCTCCACTTT
CDR3 protein: CASSRTGTSSYNSPLHF
V gene: TRBV12-3/TRBV12-4
clone size: few
J gene: TRBJ1-6
D gene: TRBD1
CDR3 length: 17

CDR3 DNA: TGTGCCAGCAGTTTATCCGACAGATTGAACACCGGGGAGCTGTTTTTT
CDR3 protein: CASSLSDRLNTGELFF
V gene: TRBV27
clone size: -
J gene: TRBJ2-2
D gene: -
CDR3 length: 16

CDR3 DNA: TGTGCCAGCAGCTTAATAAGCGGGAGTGAGCAGTTCTTC
CDR3 protein: CASSLISGSEQFF
V gene: TRBV7-3
clone size: once
J gene: TRBJ2-1
D gene: TRBD2
CDR3 length: 13

CDR3 DNA: TGCAGCGTTGTACCCGGGAACACTGAAGCTTTCTTT
CDR3 protein: CSVVPGNTEAFF
V gene: TRBV29-1
clone size: few
J gene: TRBJ1-1
D gene: -
CDR3 length: 12

CDR3 DNA: TGTGCCAGCAGCGGAAAACTAGCGGGAGGCCACAATGAGCAGTTCTTC
CDR3 protein: CASSGKLAGGHNEQFF
V gene: TRBV9
clone size: -
J gene: TRBJ2-1
D gene: TRBD2
CDR3 length: 16

CDR3 DNA: TGCGCCAGCAGCTTGGAACCGGACAGGTCCTACGAGCAGTACTTC
CDR3 protein: CASSLEPDRSYEQYF
V gene: TRBV5-1
clone size: -
J gene: TRBJ2-7
D gene: TRBD1
CDR3 length: 15